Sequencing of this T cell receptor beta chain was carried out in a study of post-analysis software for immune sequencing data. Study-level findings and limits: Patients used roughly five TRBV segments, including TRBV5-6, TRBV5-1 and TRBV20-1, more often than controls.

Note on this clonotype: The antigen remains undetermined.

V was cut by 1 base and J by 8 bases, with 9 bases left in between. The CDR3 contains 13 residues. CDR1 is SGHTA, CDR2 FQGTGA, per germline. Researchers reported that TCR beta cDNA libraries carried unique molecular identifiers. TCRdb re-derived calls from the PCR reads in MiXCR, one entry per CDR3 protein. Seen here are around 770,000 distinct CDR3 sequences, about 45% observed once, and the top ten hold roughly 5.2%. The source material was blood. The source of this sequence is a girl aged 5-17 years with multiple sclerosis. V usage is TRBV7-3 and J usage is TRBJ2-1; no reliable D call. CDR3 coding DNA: TGTGCCAGCAGCTTAAGGGTGAGCTATGAGCAGTTCTTC. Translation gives CASSLRVSYEQFF.